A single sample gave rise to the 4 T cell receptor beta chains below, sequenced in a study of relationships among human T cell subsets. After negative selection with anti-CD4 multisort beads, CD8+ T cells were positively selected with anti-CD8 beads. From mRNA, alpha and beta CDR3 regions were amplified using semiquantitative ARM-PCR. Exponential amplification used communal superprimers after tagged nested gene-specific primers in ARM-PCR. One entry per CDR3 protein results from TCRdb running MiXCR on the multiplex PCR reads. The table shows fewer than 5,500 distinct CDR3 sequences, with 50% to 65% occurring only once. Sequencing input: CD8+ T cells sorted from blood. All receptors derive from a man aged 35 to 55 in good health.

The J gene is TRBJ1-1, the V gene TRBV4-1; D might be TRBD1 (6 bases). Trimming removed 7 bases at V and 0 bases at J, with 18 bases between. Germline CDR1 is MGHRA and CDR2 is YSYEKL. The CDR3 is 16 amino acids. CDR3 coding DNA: TGCGCCAGCACACAGGGTCCCACGCCGATGAACACTGAAGCTTTCTTT. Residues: CASTQGPTPMNTEAFF.

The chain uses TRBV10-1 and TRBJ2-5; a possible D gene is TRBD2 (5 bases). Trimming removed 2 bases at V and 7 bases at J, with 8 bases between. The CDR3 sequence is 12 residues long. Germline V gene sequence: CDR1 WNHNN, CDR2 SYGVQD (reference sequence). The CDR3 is CASSEPAGTQYF. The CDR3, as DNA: TGCGCCAGCAGTGAGCCCGCGGGGACCCAGTACTTC.

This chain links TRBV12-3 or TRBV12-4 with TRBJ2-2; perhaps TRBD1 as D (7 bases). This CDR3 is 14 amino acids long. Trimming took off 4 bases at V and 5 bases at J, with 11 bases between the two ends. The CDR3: CASSSGGRTGELFF. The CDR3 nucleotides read TGTGCCAGCAGTTCAGGGGGGCGGACCGGGGAGCTGTTTTTT.

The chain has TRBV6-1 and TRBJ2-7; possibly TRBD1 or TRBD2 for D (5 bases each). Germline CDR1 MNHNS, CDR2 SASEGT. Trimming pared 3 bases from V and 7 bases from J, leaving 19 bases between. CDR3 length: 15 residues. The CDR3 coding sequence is TGTGCCAGCAGTGACGAGGGACGGGGAGCTTTGGAGCAGTACTTC. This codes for CASSDEGRGALEQYF.